These 29 T cell receptor beta chains share one sample of origin, sequenced in a study of Tregs in tolerant kidney transplant recipients. The protocol was immunoSEQ multiplex PCR, while the TCRdb copy is restricted to in-frame clones and leaves out a portion. Seen here are about 44,000 clones, just under 97% observed once, and the top ten hold 0.37%. For these receptors, no antigen is known. The source material was Tregs from blood cultured with allogeneic cells. These TCRs come from a human donor in good health.

The gene calls are TRBV15 and TRBJ1-4, with D maybe TRBD1 (5 bases). Germline V gives CDR1 LNHNV, CDR2 YYDKDF (reference sequence). V gave up 7 bases and J gave up 4 bases, with 16 bases separating them. This CDR3 spans 15 amino acids. The CDR3 spells CATMQGHGNNEKLFF. The CDR3 DNA reads as TGTGCCACCATGCAGGGTCACGGTAATAATGAAAAACTGTTTTTT.

The gene calls are TRBV7-9 and TRBJ1-6, with D possibly TRBD1 on 5 matching bases. V was clipped by 7 bases and J by 10 bases, with 14 bases between them. Germline lookup yields CDR1 SEHNR and CDR2 FQNEAQ (reference sequence). The CDR3 runs to 13 residues. The CDR3 DNA follows: TGTGCCAGCACACAGGCTTTGGGGTCACCCCTCCACTTT. This sequence encodes CASTQALGSPLHF.

This clone was seen once. The chain employs TRBV11-2 and TRBJ1-2, with D hard to call. Trimming removed 5 bases from V and 7 bases from J, with 11 bases in between. CDR1 is SGHAT, CDR2 FQNNGV, per germline. The CDR3 spans 12 residues. CDR3 residues: CASSPASLGYTF. The DNA for the CDR3 is TGTGCCAGCAGCCCTGCTTCTCTTGGCTACACCTTC.

The chain joins TRBV9 to TRBJ2-3; no clear D. Trimming removed 0 bases from V and 2 bases from J, with 10 bases in between. The CDR3 extends over 15 amino acids. Per the germline V gene, CDR1 is SGDLS and CDR2 is YYNGEE. The CDR3 DNA is TGTGCCAGCAGCGTAGACGTCAGACACACAGATACGCAGTATTTT. Its translation: CASSVDVRHTDTQYF.

The rearrangement joins TRBV7-3 to TRBJ2-3; 7 bases align to TRBD2. Germline trimming cut 3 bases from V and 5 bases from J; bases unmatched to any gene: 5. Germline assignment: CDR1 SGHTA and CDR2 FQGTGA. The CDR3 is made up of 14 amino acids. The CDR3 coding sequence is TGTGCCAGCAGCTTCGGGGGGATAGGAGATACGCAGTATTTT. Translated, it gives CASSFGGIGDTQYF.

The gene calls are TRBV19 and TRBJ2-1; a weak D match, TRBD2 (5 bases). Per the germline V gene, CDR1 is LNHDA and CDR2 is SQIVND (reference sequence). This CDR3 region has 14 residues. V lost 1 base and J lost 9, with 13 bases in between. The CDR3 DNA sequence: TGTGCCAGTAGTATAGTATGGGGTGAGGGTGAGCAGTTCTTC. Translating it yields CASSIVWGEGEQFF. Supplemented by reference TRBV19 and TRBJ2-1, the full variable domain reads DGGITQSPKYLFRKEGQNVTLSCEQNLNHDAMYWYRQDPGQGLRLIYYSQIVNDFQKGDIAEGYSVSREKKESFPLTVTSAQKNPTAFYLCASSIVWGEGEQFFGPGTRLTVL.

This rearrangement joins TRBV19 to TRBJ1-2, with 7 nucleotides matching TRBD1. The J segment lost 0 bases and the V segment lost 6 bases, leaving 10 bases of the junction unmatched. CDR3 length: 16 amino acids. Germline CDR1 is LNHDA and CDR2 is SQIVND (reference sequence). The CDR3 region has the DNA TGTGCCAGTAGAACCTGGGGACAGACCACTAACTATGGCTACACCTTC. Residues: CASRTWGQTTNYGYTF.

The chain has TRBV2 and TRBJ2-1, with 7 bases that match TRBD1. The CDR3 sequence is 15 residues long. V dropped 5 bases and J dropped 5; count of bases not matched to a gene: 9. CDR1 and CDR2 from the germline V gene are SNHLY and FYNNEI. CDR3 sequence (DNA): TGTGCCAGCAGTTTTGAGAGGGGGCGAAACAATGAGCAGTTCTTC. Amino acid sequence: CASSFERGRNNEQFF.

V and J are TRBV5-4 and TRBJ1-2; D perhaps matches TRBD1 (5 bases). This CDR3 spans 14 amino acids. V was trimmed by 0 bases and J by 8 bases, leaving 14 bases between them. Germline V lookup: CDR1 SGHNT, CDR2 YYREEE (reference sequence). CDR3 nucleotide sequence: TGTGCCAGCAGCTTGGGGTTGAGGGGAGGAGGCTACACCTTC. As protein: CASSLGLRGGGYTF.

J is TRBJ1-5 and V is TRBV21-1; the table gives TRBD1 as D, unverified against the DNA. TRBV21-1 is a known pseudogene. This CDR3 has 17 residues. As DNA, the CDR3 is TGTGCCAGCAGCCTCCAGTGGGGCTCGCCCCCCTATCAGCCCCAGCATTTT. The encoded protein is CASSLQWGSPPYQPQHF.

This clone was detected once. The chain uses TRBV18 and TRBJ2-7; TRBD2 aligns across 10 bases. Germline trimming cut 4 bases from V and 1 base from J; bases unmatched to any gene: 10. This CDR3 region has 17 residues. Germline V lookup: CDR1 KGHSH, CDR2 LQKENI. The DNA for the CDR3 is TGTGCCAGCTCACTTTTCAGGCCTAGCGGGGGATCCTACGAGCAGTACTTC. Its protein is CASSLFRPSGGSYEQYF.

This clone was counted a single time. J is TRBJ1-1 and V is TRBV7-9; D remains unclear. V was clipped by 7 bases and J by 0 bases, with 9 bases between them. Germline V gene sequence: CDR1 SEHNR, CDR2 FQNEAQ (reference sequence). This CDR3 contains 13 residues. The CDR3, as DNA: TGTGCCAGCAACCGCCTTTTGAACACTGAAGCTTTCTTT. It encodes CASNRLLNTEAFF.

The genes are TRBV29-1 and TRBJ1-2; 7 bases are shared with TRBD1. The CDR3 covers 13 residues. CDR1 and CDR2 from the germline V gene are SQVTM and ANQGSEA. Losses at the gene ends were 4 bases for V and 7 bases for J; bases not matched to a gene: 9. CDR3 DNA sequence: TGCAGCGTTGGCAGACAGGGAATAAGTGGCTACACCTTC. This codes for CSVGRQGISGYTF. Full variable domain (remainder filled in from reference TRBV29-1 and TRBJ1-2): SAVISQKPSRDICQRGTSLTIQCQVDSQVTMMFWYRQQPGQSLTLIATANQGSEATYESGFVIDKFPISRPNLTFSTLTVSNMSPEDSSIYLCSVGRQGISGYTFGSGTRLTVV.

The rearrangement links TRBV11-2 to TRBJ1-2; no definite D call. V was clipped by 1 base and J by 1 base, with 4 bases between them. The CDR3 consists of 13 residues. CDR1 and CDR2 (germline): SGHAT, FQNNGV. The CDR3 spells CASSLGFNYGYTF. As DNA, the CDR3 is TGTGCCAGCAGCTTAGGATTTAACTATGGCTACACCTTC.

The chain uses TRBV16 and TRBJ2-1, with no clear D. Trimming removed 2 bases from V and 0 bases from J, with 11 bases in between. The germline gives CDR1 KGHSY, CDR2 FQNENV. This CDR3 has 16 amino acids. For the CDR3, the DNA is TGTGCCAGCAGCCAACAGGCGCTAAGCTCCTACAATGAGCAGTTCTTC. It translates to CASSQQALSSYNEQFF. The full variable domain, completed using reference TRBV16 and TRBJ2-1, is GEEVAQTPKHLVRGEGQKAKLYCAPIKGHSYVFWYQQVLKNEFKFLISFQNENVFDETGMPKERFSAKCLPNSPCSLEIQATKLEDSAVYFCASSQQALSSYNEQFFGPGTRLTVL.

This chain connects TRBV2 to TRBJ1-3; 8 positions agree with TRBD1. Germline loops: CDR1 SNHLY, CDR2 FYNNEI. V trimming: 5 bases; J trimming: 3 bases; junction bases outside the gene matches: 6. The CDR3 contains 15 residues. Here the CDR3 reads CASSFAGGFGNTIYF. For the CDR3, the DNA is TGTGCCAGCAGTTTCGCAGGGGGCTTTGGAAACACCATATATTTT.

This rearrangement joins TRBV7-9 to TRBJ1-2; a possible D gene is TRBD1 (6 bases). The germline gives CDR1 SEHNR, CDR2 FQNEAQ (reference sequence). V was cut by 4 bases and J by 4 bases, with 19 bases left in between. The CDR3 is 16 amino acids. The CDR3: CASSSTHGGNLYGYTF. CDR3 coding DNA: TGTGCCAGCAGCTCCACACACGGGGGCAATCTCTATGGCTACACCTTC.

The chain uses TRBV7-9 and TRBJ1-4, with D possibly being TRBD1 (5 bases). The CDR3 has 16 residues. V dropped 3 bases and J dropped 2 bases, with 13 bases sitting between them. Germline lookup yields CDR1 SEHNR and CDR2 FQNEAQ (reference sequence). CDR3: CASSLGVTATNEKLFF. CDR3 in DNA: TGTGCCAGCAGCTTGGGGGTGACAGCCACTAATGAAAAACTGTTTTTT.

This chain connects TRBV15 to TRBJ2-1; 9 nucleotides match TRBD2. In germline, CDR1 is LNHNV, CDR2 YYDKDF (reference sequence). The CDR3 covers 18 residues. V was pared by 0 bases and J by 7 bases, with 13 bases of the junction left unmatched. The CDR3: CATSRDFSGTSIRNEQFF. The CDR3 DNA reads as TGTGCCACCAGCAGAGATTTTTCCGGGACTAGCATCAGGAATGAGCAGTTCTTC.

The gene calls are TRBV6-5 and TRBJ2-2, with TRBD2 matching 10 bases. The germline CDR1 and CDR2 sequences are MNHEY and SVGAGI. This CDR3 region has 15 residues. The V segment lost 8 bases and the J segment 1 base; nucleotides outside the gene matches: 4. The CDR3 DNA reads TGTGCCAGCTGTCGACTAGCGGGGAACACCGGGGAGCTGTTTTTT. Translated: CASCRLAGNTGELFF.

The rearrangement links TRBV2 to TRBJ2-7; 9 bases line up with TRBD1. The germline V gene has CDR1 SNHLY and CDR2 FYNNEI. CDR3 length: 16 amino acids. V was clipped by 3 bases and J by 1 base; unmatched bases: 7. The CDR3 sequence is CASSDQDRGLSYEQYF. The DNA for the CDR3 is TGTGCCAGCAGTGACCAGGACAGGGGTCTATCCTACGAGCAGTACTTC.

V usage is TRBV19 and J usage is TRBJ1-2, with D unclear. This CDR3 has 13 amino acids. V lost 3 bases to trimming and J lost 2 bases, with 7 bases between them. The V gene's germline CDR1 is LNHDA and CDR2 SQIVND (reference sequence). Here the CDR3 DNA reads TGTGCCAGTAGTATCGCGGCGAACTATGGCTACACCTTC. Translating it yields CASSIAANYGYTF.

The chain employs TRBV5-6 and TRBJ1-4; D gene unclear. This CDR3 has 15 residues. Germline values: CDR1 SGHDT, CDR2 YYEEEE. Trimming took 1 base from V and 0 from J, leaving 7 bases between them. The chain's CDR3 is CASSLLGTTNEKLFF. For the CDR3, the DNA is TGTGCCAGCAGCTTGTTAGGAACAACTAATGAAAAACTGTTTTTT.

The V call is TRBV7-9, the J call TRBJ2-7; D ambiguous. Germline loops: CDR1 SEHNR, CDR2 FQNEAQ (reference sequence). The CDR3 sequence is 17 residues long. V was cut by 0 bases and J by 4 bases, with 19 bases left in between. CDR3 DNA sequence: TGTGCCAGCAGCTTAGCGCTTGACAAGCGTCGGGCGTACGAGCAGTACTTC. Amino acid sequence: CASSLALDKRRAYEQYF.

This clone was seen a single time. This chain joins TRBV5-5 and TRBJ2-2, with no clear D. Trimming left V 3 bases short and J 4 bases short, with 7 bases between. The CDR3 sequence is 13 residues long. Germline lookup yields CDR1 SGHKS and CDR2 YYEKEE (reference sequence). Here the CDR3 reads CASSSLLTGELFF. In DNA, the CDR3 is TGTGCCAGCAGCTCCTTACTCACCGGGGAGCTGTTTTTT.

The chain couples TRBV6-1 to TRBJ1-6; D unresolved. Between the trimmed V and J ends, which lost 6 bases and 8 bases, there was a span of 8 bases. In germline, CDR1 is MNHNS, CDR2 SASEGT. This CDR3 region has 12 residues. The DNA of the CDR3 is TGTGCCAGCAGGAGGGCGGATTCACCCCTCCACTTT. This translates into CASRRADSPLHF.

The V gene is TRBV6-6, the J gene TRBJ2-1; 7 bases align to TRBD2. The CDR3 contains 13 residues. The V gene's germline CDR1 is MNHNY and CDR2 SVGAGI (reference sequence). V gave up 4 bases and J gave up 4 bases; unmatched junction bases: 1. The CDR3 spells CASSWEGYNEQFF. In DNA, the CDR3 is TGTGCCAGCAGTTGGGAGGGGTACAATGAGCAGTTCTTC.

This rearrangement joins TRBV10-3 to TRBJ2-7, with 12 bases matching TRBD1. Losses at the gene ends were 5 bases for V and 5 bases for J; bases not matched to a gene: 10. CDR1 is ENHRY and CDR2 is SYGVKD in the germline V gene. This CDR3 is 16 amino acids long. CDR3 loop: CAISSLRGTGGDEQYF. The CDR3 region has the DNA TGTGCCATCAGTTCCCTCAGGGGGACAGGGGGCGACGAGCAGTACTTC.

Here the CDR3 DNA reads TGTGCCAGCAGCGTAAAGGGCAGGGCGGGTGAGCAGTACTTC. It translates to CASSVKGRAGEQYF. The chain couples TRBV9 to TRBJ2-7; D is tentatively TRBD1 or TRBD2 (5 bases each). Trimming removed 1 base at V and 7 bases at J, with 15 bases between. CDR1 and CDR2 (germline): SGDLS, YYNGEE. This CDR3 spans 14 amino acids.